These 16 T cell receptor beta chains share one sample of origin, sequenced in a study of cytomegalovirus exposure and HLA in healthy donors. Primers included in the PCR were 60 Vbeta and 13 Jbeta primers. Sequenced by immunoSEQ multiplex PCR; TCRdb stores in-frame clones only, minus some. The data contain some 120,000 clones, less than 85% of them singletons. Sequenced sample: PBMCs. These receptors were obtained from a man under 40 in good health and CMV-seronegative.

The rearrangement uses TRBV4-3 and TRBJ1-3; D gene unclear. Between the trimmed V and J ends, which lost 0 bases and 3 bases, there was a span of 18 bases. This CDR3 has 18 amino acids. Per germline, CDR1 LGHNA and CDR2 YSLEER. CDR3 nucleotide sequence: TGCGCCAGCAGCCAAGATTTCTTTGGGGAGGAATTTGGAAACACCATATATTTT. This sequence encodes CASSQDFFGEEFGNTIYF.

This clone was detected only a few times. This chain links TRBV4-3 with TRBJ2-5; the D gene is possibly TRBD1 (5 bases). V was pared by 0 bases and J by 5 bases, with 7 bases between. Germline V gene sequence: CDR1 LGHNA, CDR2 YSLEER. There are 13 residues in the CDR3. The CDR3 here is CASSQEGLETQYF. CDR3 bases: TGCGCCAGCAGCCAAGAGGGGCTGGAGACCCAGTACTTC.

The rearrangement joins TRBV29-1 to TRBJ2-2; D perhaps matches TRBD2 (7 bases). The germline V and J ends were trimmed by 7 bases and 6 bases, with 15 bases remaining between them. The CDR3 length is 13 residues. Germline CDR1 and CDR2: SQVTM and ANQGSEA. CDR3 protein: CSGGGPESGELFF. The CDR3 DNA sequence: TGCAGCGGGGGGGGGCCAGAGTCCGGGGAGCTGTTTTTT.

The V and J genes are TRBV10-3 and TRBJ2-1, with D unresolved. V was clipped by 2 bases and J by 6 bases, with 8 bases between them. CDR1 and CDR2 from the germline V gene are ENHRY and SYGVKD. CDR3 size: 13 residues. The CDR3 DNA is TGTGCCATCAGTGAGCCTGGGCTCAATGAGCAGTTCTTC. Its translation is CAISEPGLNEQFF.

The chain joins TRBV11-2 to TRBJ2-5; 7 positions agree with TRBD1. The J segment lost 6 bases and the V segment lost 6 bases, leaving 10 bases of the junction unmatched. This CDR3 spans 14 amino acids. In germline, CDR1 is SGHAT, CDR2 FQNNGV. CDR3 DNA: TGTGCCAGCAGTCCCGGGACAGAGTTGCAGACCCAGTACTTC. Residues: CASSPGTELQTQYF.

The chain joins TRBV6-6 to TRBJ2-7; 8 bases are shared with TRBD1. This CDR3 has 16 residues. Germline V lookup: CDR1 MNHNY, CDR2 SVGAGI (reference sequence). Trimming cost V 0 bases and J 5 bases; bases outside gene matches: 9. The DNA of the CDR3 is TGTGCCAGCAGTTACTCCTTGACAGGGGAACGGAACGAGCAGTACTTC. This encodes CASSYSLTGERNEQYF.

This clone was detected only once. The chain uses TRBV29-1 and TRBJ1-4, with TRBD1 identical over 9 bases. This CDR3 comprises 17 residues. The junction had 13 bases not matched to a gene; V was cut back by 0 bases and J by 8 bases. CDR1 is SQVTM and CDR2 is ANQGSEA in the germline V gene. The chain's CDR3 is CSVEDPLGDRGEEKLFF. The DNA for the CDR3 is TGCAGCGTTGAAGATCCTTTAGGCGACAGGGGGGAAGAAAAACTGTTTTTT.

In the case of this clone: At one boundary the junction diverges from the germline segment, which might be a read error. The chain employs TRBV6-5 and TRBJ1-2; maybe TRBD1 (5 bases). CDR1 is MNHEY and CDR2 is SVGAGI in the germline V gene. CDR3 length: 14 residues. CDR3 residues: CASSSRPGVYGYPF. The CDR3 DNA reads TGTGCCAGCAGTTCACGGCCGGGGGTCTATGGCTACCCCTTC.

This clone was observed a handful of times. The chain links TRBV5-6 to TRBJ2-1; D is possibly TRBD2 (6 bases). This CDR3 spans 13 amino acids. V was shortened by 2 bases and J by 10 bases, with 13 bases between the two germline ends. CDR1 is SGHDT and CDR2 is YYEEEE in the germline V gene. DNA of the CDR3: TGTGCCAGCAGCTTCGGACTGGAGGGCGAGCAGTTCTTC. Protein sequence: CASSFGLEGEQFF.

This sequence joins TRBV7-9 and TRBJ1-2; D might be TRBD1 (5 bases). V was cut by 1 base and J by 6 bases, with 12 bases left in between. Germline CDR1 reads SEHNR; CDR2 reads FQNEAQ (reference sequence). This CDR3 is built from 14 residues. The CDR3 DNA follows: TGTGCCAGCAGCTTAGTGGTTCGGGGGGATGGCTACACCTTC. Its translation: CASSLVVRGDGYTF.

As to this clone: The sample contains more than one DNA sequence encoding this CDR3. This chain joins TRBV28 and TRBJ2-3, with D hard to call. Looked up from germline, CDR1 is MDHEN and CDR2 is SYDVKM. Trimming stripped 1 base from V and 5 bases from J, with 4 bases between. This CDR3 is 12 amino acids long. CDR3 sequence: CASSLLRDTQYF. For the CDR3, the DNA is TGTGCCAGCAGTTTATTGAGAGATACGCAGTATTTT.

The rearrangement uses TRBV6-1 and TRBJ1-5; possible D gene TRBD1, 6 bases. CDR1 is MNHNS, CDR2 SASEGT, per germline. Trimming cost V 0 bases and J 2 bases, with 14 bases left between them. The CDR3 is made up of 17 amino acids. CDR3 DNA: TGTGCCAGCAGTGAAGCGCTAGGGGGTTGGGGCAATCAGCCCCAGCATTTT. Translating gives CASSEALGGWGNQPQHF.

This chain links TRBV5-1 with TRBJ2-3; 9 positions match TRBD1. Germline CDR1 SGHRS, CDR2 YFSETQ. V shed 4 bases, J shed 2 bases, and the junction held 8 bases outside the gene matches. The CDR3 loop spans 16 amino acids. This CDR3 reads CASSRRTGEITDTQYF. In DNA, the CDR3 is TGCGCCAGCAGCCGCAGGACAGGGGAAATCACAGATACGCAGTATTTT.

V gene TRBV6-5 combines with J gene TRBJ2-2; TRBD1 might be the D (5 bases). The CDR3 covers 16 residues. The V and J ends lost 3 bases and 7 bases respectively, with 18 bases between them. Germline CDR1 reads MNHEY; CDR2 reads SVGAGI. The CDR3 sequence is CASSYDTSGLVGELFF. As DNA, the CDR3 is TGTGCCAGCAGTTATGATACCTCAGGGTTGGTCGGGGAGCTGTTTTTT.

The chain uses TRBV5-4 and TRBJ1-1; D possibly corresponds to TRBD1 (6 bases). Germline assignment: CDR1 SGHNT and CDR2 YYREEE (reference sequence). Deletions cut 0 bases from V and 3 bases from J, with 9 bases between. The CDR3 covers 14 residues. CDR3 DNA: TGTGCCAGCAGCTTGGAACAGGGTGACACTGAAGCTTTCTTT. It is translated as CASSLEQGDTEAFF. Drawing the rest from reference TRBV5-4 and TRBJ1-1, the complete variable domain is ETGVTQSPTHLIKTRGQQVTLRCSSQSGHNTVSWYQQALGQGPQFIFQYYREEENGRGNFPPRFSGLQFPNYSSELNVNALELDDSALYLCASSLEQGDTEAFFGQGTRLTVV.

V and J are TRBV15 and TRBJ2-4; tentative D call: TRBD1 (7 bases). Germline CDR1 LNHNV, CDR2 YYDKDF (reference sequence). The CDR3 contains 15 residues. With 3 bases removed from V and 5 bases from J, the gap between germline ends came to 14 bases. The CDR3, as DNA: TGTGCCACCAGCAGGAGACAGGGAGGAGAAAACATTCAGTACTTC. Translating it yields CATSRRQGGENIQYF. The entire variable domain, with the rest obtained from reference TRBV15 and TRBJ2-4, is as follows: DAMVIQNPRYQVTQFGKPVTLSCSQTLNHNVMYWYQQKSSQAPKLLFHYYDKDFNNEADTPDNFQSRRPNTSFCFLDIRSPGLGDTAMYLCATSRRQGGENIQYFGAGTRLSVL.